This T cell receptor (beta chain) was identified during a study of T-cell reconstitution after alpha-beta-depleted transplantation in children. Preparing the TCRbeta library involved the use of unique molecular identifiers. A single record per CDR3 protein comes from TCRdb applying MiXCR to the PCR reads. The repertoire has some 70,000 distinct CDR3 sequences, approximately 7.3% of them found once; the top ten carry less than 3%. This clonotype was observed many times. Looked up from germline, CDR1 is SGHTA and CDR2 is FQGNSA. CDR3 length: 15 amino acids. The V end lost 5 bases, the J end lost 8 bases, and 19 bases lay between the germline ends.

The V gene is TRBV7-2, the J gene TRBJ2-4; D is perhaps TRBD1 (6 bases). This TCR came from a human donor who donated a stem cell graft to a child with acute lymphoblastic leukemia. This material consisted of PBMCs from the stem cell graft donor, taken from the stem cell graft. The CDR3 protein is CASSQGGYGGDIQYF. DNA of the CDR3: TGTGCCAGCAGCCAAGGGGGATACGGTGGCGACATTCAGTACTTC.